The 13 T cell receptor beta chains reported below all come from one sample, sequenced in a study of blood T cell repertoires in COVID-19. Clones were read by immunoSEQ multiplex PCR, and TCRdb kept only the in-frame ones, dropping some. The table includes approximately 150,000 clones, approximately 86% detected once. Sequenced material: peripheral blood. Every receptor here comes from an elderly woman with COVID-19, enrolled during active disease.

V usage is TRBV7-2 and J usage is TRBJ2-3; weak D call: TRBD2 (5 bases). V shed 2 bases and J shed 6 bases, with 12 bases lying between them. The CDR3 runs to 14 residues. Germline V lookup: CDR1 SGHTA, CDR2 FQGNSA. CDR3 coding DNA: TGTGCCAGCAGCTTAACGACTATGGGGGATACGCAGTATTTT. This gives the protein CASSLTTMGDTQYF.

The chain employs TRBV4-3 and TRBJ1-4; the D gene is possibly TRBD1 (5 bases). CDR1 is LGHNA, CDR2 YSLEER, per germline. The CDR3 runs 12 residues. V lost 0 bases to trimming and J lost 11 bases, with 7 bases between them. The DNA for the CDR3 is TGCGCCAGCAGCCAAGACAGGGTGAAACTGTTTTTT. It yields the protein CASSQDRVKLFF.

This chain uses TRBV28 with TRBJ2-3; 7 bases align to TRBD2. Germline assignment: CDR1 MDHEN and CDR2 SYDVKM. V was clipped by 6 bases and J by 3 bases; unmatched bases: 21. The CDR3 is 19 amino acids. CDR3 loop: CASRTTDAGAGRRTDTQYF. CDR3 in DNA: TGTGCCAGCAGGACGACAGATGCTGGAGCGGGAAGAAGGACAGATACGCAGTATTTT.

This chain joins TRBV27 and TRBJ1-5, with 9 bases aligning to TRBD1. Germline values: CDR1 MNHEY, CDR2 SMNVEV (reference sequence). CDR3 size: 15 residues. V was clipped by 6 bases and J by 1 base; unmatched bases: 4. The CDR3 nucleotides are TGTGCCAGCAGACCGGGACAGGGCAGCAATCAGCCCCAGCATTTT. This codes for CASRPGQGSNQPQHF.

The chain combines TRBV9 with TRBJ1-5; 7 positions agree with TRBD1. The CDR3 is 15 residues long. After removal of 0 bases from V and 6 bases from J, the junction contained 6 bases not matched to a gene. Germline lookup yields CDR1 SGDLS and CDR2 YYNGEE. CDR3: CASSVAGQVGQPQHF. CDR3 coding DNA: TGTGCCAGCAGCGTAGCCGGACAGGTTGGTCAGCCCCAGCATTTT.

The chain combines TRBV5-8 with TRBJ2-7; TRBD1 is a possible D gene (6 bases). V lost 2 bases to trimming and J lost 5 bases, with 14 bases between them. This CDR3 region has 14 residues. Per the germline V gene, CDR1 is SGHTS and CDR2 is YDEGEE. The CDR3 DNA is TGTGCCAGCAGCTTTTACAGGGTTACCCACGAGCAGTACTTC. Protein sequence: CASSFYRVTHEQYF.

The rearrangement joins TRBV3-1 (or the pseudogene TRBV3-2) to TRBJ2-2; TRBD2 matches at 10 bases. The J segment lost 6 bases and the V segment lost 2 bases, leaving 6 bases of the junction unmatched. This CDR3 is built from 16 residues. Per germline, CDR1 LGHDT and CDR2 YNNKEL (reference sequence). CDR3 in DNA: TGTGCCAGCAGCCAATATCTAGCGGGAGTTCCCGGGGAGCTGTTTTTT. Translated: CASSQYLAGVPGELFF.

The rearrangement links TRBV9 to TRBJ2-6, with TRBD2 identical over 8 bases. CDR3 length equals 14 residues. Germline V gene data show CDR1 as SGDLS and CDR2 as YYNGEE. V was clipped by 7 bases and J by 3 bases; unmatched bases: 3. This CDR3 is CASGSGDGANVLTF. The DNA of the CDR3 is TGTGCCAGCGGTAGCGGGGATGGGGCCAACGTCCTGACTTTC.

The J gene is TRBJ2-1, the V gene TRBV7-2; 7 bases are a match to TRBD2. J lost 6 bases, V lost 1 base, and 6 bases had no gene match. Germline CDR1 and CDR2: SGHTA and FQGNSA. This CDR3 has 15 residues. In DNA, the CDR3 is TGTGCCAGCAGCTTAGGCGGCGGGAGACTCAATGAGCAGTTCTTC. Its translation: CASSLGGGRLNEQFF.

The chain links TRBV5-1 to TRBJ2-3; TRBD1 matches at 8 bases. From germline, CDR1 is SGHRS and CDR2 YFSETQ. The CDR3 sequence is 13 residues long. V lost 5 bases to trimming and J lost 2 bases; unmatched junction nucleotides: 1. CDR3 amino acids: CASRTGDTDTQYF. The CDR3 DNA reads TGCGCCAGCAGGACAGGGGACACAGATACGCAGTATTTT.

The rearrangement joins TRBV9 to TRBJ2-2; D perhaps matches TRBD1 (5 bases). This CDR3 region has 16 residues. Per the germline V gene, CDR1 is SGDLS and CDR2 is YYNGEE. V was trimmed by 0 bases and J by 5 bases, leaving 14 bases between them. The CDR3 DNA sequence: TGTGCCAGCAGCGTAGTGGGGCTGGGGTTGACCGGGGAGCTGTTTTTT. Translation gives CASSVVGLGLTGELFF.

CDR3 coding DNA: TGTGCCAGCAGCTTAGGTCAGGGGCGGTATGGCTACACCTTC. This codes for CASSLGQGRYGYTF. This chain joins TRBV7-2 and TRBJ1-2; weak D call: TRBD1 (6 bases). CDR3 size: 14 residues. Germline-derived CDR1 and CDR2 are SGHTA and FQGNSA. Trimming pared 1 base from V and 5 bases from J, leaving 11 bases between.

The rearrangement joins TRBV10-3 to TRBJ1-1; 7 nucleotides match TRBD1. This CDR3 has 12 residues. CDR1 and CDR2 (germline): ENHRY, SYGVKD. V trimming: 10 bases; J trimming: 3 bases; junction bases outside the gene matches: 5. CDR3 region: CATRGRDTEAFF. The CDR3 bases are TGTGCCACGAGGGGGCGGGACACTGAAGCTTTCTTT.